The source of this TCR beta chain is a study of cytomegalovirus exposure and HLA in healthy donors. Primers: 60 Vbeta forward and 13 Jbeta reverse. Generated by immunoSEQ multiplex PCR, the TCRdb table keeps only in-frame clones and is missing some. Here the sample spans around 180,000 clones, around 80% being singletons. Regarding this clone: Its antigen is unidentified.

Trimming cost V 4 bases and J 0 bases; bases outside gene matches: 4. Germline assignment: CDR1 MNHNS and CDR2 SASEGT. The CDR3 totals 16 residues. General study points: Some public TCRs appeared in many individuals, while most sequences were rare.

The specimen sequenced was PBMCs. This clonotype originated in a woman aged 40-49 years in good health and CMV-seronegative. The V and J genes are TRBV6-1 and TRBJ2-3; 10 nucleotides agree with TRBD1. CDR3 nucleotides: TGTGCCAGCAGTGGAAGGACAGGGGGGAGCACAGATACGCAGTATTTT. This codes for CASSGRTGGSTDTQYF.